This passage covers 24 T cell receptor beta chains from one sample sequenced in a study of blood T cell repertoires in COVID-19. Sequencing was performed with immunoSEQ multiplex PCR; in TCRdb, only in-frame clones are kept and a portion is missing. The sample contains fewer than 90,000 clones, nearly 95% of which appear only once. The sample taken for sequencing was peripheral blood. The receptors come from a human donor with active COVID-19. The donor label of this sample is uncertain.

The chain is built from TRBV5-1 and TRBJ2-2, with D tentatively TRBD1 (5 bases). CDR1 is SGHRS, CDR2 YFSETQ, per germline. The V gene lost 1 base and the J gene lost 0 bases, with 10 bases spanning the gap. The CDR3 loop spans 16 amino acids. CDR3 residues: CASSLLWTTNTGELFF. DNA of the CDR3: TGCGCCAGCAGCTTGTTGTGGACAACGAACACCGGGGAGCTGTTTTTT.

The chain uses TRBV5-1 and TRBJ2-1; 7 bases align to TRBD2. The length of the CDR3 is 15 residues. Germline trimming cut 4 bases from V and 7 bases from J; bases unmatched to any gene: 11. Germline V gene data show CDR1 as SGHRS and CDR2 as YFSETQ. This CDR3 reads CASSQEGGSHNEQFF. The CDR3, as DNA: TGCGCCAGCAGCCAGGAGGGAGGGAGTCATAATGAGCAGTTCTTC.

This sequence joins TRBV19 and TRBJ1-1; no clear D. This CDR3 comprises 13 residues. The germline V and J ends were trimmed by 0 bases and 3 bases, with 5 bases remaining between them. CDR1 is LNHDA, CDR2 SQIVND, per germline (reference sequence). The CDR3 loop reads CASSIDRDTEAFF. As DNA, the CDR3 is TGTGCCAGTAGTATAGACCGGGACACTGAAGCTTTCTTT. The full variable domain, rest sourced from reference TRBV19 and TRBJ1-1, is DGGITQSPKYLFRKEGQNVTLSCEQNLNHDAMYWYRQDPGQGLRLIYYSQIVNDFQKGDIAEGYSVSREKKESFPLTVTSAQKNPTAFYLCASSIDRDTEAFFGQGTRLTVV.

This chain links TRBV6-2 or TRBV6-3 with TRBJ2-7, with a tentative D call TRBD1 (6 bases). This CDR3 region has 17 residues. Germline-derived CDR1 and CDR2 are MNHEY and SVGEGT. V dropped 0 bases and J dropped 7 bases, with 22 bases sitting between them. The CDR3 sequence: CASSYSISQGDLWEQYF. CDR3 nucleotides: TGTGCCAGCAGTTACTCGATTTCACAGGGCGACTTGTGGGAGCAGTACTTC.

Here the CDR3 DNA reads TGTGCCAGCAGAAAGACAATCCTCTATGGCTACACCTTC. As protein: CASRKTILYGYTF. The chain has TRBV2 and TRBJ1-2; D call uncertain. V was clipped by 6 bases and J by 4 bases, with 12 bases between them. Germline lookup yields CDR1 SNHLY and CDR2 FYNNEI. This CDR3 has 13 residues. The full variable domain, rest sourced from reference TRBV2 and TRBJ1-2, is EPEVTQTPSHQVTQMGQEVILRCVPISNHLYFYWYRQILGQKVEFLVSFYNNEISEKSEIFDDQFSVERPDGSNFTLKIRSTKLEDSAMYFCASRKTILYGYTFGSGTRLTVV.

V is TRBV5-1 and J is TRBJ1-1; 7 nucleotides align to TRBD1. Germline assignment: CDR1 SGHRS and CDR2 YFSETQ. The CDR3 is 13 residues long. The J segment lost 5 bases and the V segment lost 4 bases, leaving 5 bases of the junction unmatched. CDR3 residues: CASSLGQQTEAFF. CDR3 in DNA: TGCGCCAGCAGCCTGGGACAGCAAACTGAAGCTTTCTTT.

The chain uses TRBV7-9 and TRBJ2-1; perhaps TRBD2 as D (5 bases). The V end lost 5 bases, the J end lost 2 bases, and 13 bases lay between the germline ends. CDR3 length: 15 residues. Looked up from germline, CDR1 is SEHNR and CDR2 is FQNEAQ (reference sequence). The CDR3 is CASSVIGRAYNEQFF. In DNA form, the CDR3 reads TGTGCCAGCAGCGTGATCGGGCGGGCCTACAATGAGCAGTTCTTC.

The rearrangement uses TRBV24-1 and TRBJ2-5; TRBD2 might be the D (5 bases). Trimming cost V 3 bases and J 5 bases, with 15 bases left between them. The CDR3 runs to 15 residues. Germline CDR1 and CDR2: KGHDR and SFDVKD. The CDR3 coding sequence is TGTGCCACCAGTGATCCCTCCGGCGGGCGGGAGACCCAGTACTTC. Its protein is CATSDPSGGRETQYF.

Note on this clone: The same CDR3 can be traced to other DNA sequences in this sample. This chain connects TRBV19 to TRBJ2-3; TRBD2 agrees at 8 bases. The CDR3 consists of 13 residues. Germline CDR1 LNHDA, CDR2 SQIVND (reference sequence). V lost 8 bases to trimming and J lost 1 base; unmatched junction nucleotides: 2. CDR3 sequence reads: CASRAGGTDTQYF. As DNA, the CDR3 is TGTGCCAGTCGAGCGGGGGGCACAGATACGCAGTATTTT.

V is TRBV5-6 and J is TRBJ2-7; 7 bases line up with TRBD1. The CDR3 has 15 amino acids. V trimming: 4 bases; J trimming: 3 bases; junction bases outside the gene matches: 10. Germline V gene data show CDR1 as SGHDT and CDR2 as YYEEEE. The CDR3 is CASSKIETGNYEQYF. Here the CDR3 DNA reads TGTGCCAGCAGCAAGATTGAGACAGGGAACTACGAGCAGTACTTC.

The CDR3 region has the DNA TGTGCCATCAGGCTAACAGGAAACAATGAGCAGTTCTTC. Translation gives CAIRLTGNNEQFF. The chain combines TRBV10-3 with TRBJ2-1; tentatively, D is TRBD1 (5 bases). Trimming took 6 bases from V and 5 from J, leaving 11 bases between them. The germline V gene encodes CDR1 ENHRY and CDR2 SYGVKD. The CDR3 has 13 residues.

This chain uses TRBV6-2 or TRBV6-3 with TRBJ2-7; D might be TRBD1 (6 bases). CDR1 and CDR2 from the germline V gene are MNHEY and SVGEGT. The CDR3 is made up of 14 amino acids. The V end was cut by 6 bases, the J end by 3 bases, with 15 bases between. This CDR3 reads CASSGDTANYEQYF. CDR3 nucleotide sequence: TGTGCCAGCAGCGGGGACACCGCAAACTACGAGCAGTACTTC.

This sequence joins TRBV12-3 or TRBV12-4 and TRBJ1-2; D remains unclear. CDR3 size: 13 residues. V was trimmed by 8 bases and J by 4 bases, leaving 14 bases between them. The CDR3 loop is CASSLVRSYGYTF. Here the CDR3 DNA reads TGTGCCAGCTCCCTTGTCCGGTCCTATGGCTACACCTTC.

The chain is built from TRBV7-9 and TRBJ2-5, with 8 bases lining up with TRBD1. CDR1 and CDR2 from the germline V gene are SEHNR and FQNEAQ (reference sequence). Losses at the gene ends were 5 bases for V and 4 bases for J; bases not matched to a gene: 12. The CDR3 consists of 16 residues. CDR3 in DNA: TGTGCCAGCAGCGTATATCAGGGGGCGCGAGGAGAGACCCAGTACTTC. It translates to CASSVYQGARGETQYF.

CDR3 DNA sequence: TGCAGCGTTGAACCGATGACGGGATACAATGAGCAGTTCTTC. Protein: CSVEPMTGYNEQFF. The rearrangement joins TRBV29-1 to TRBJ2-1; tentative D call: TRBD2 (5 bases). There are 14 residues in the CDR3. Between the trimmed V and J ends, which lost 2 bases and 4 bases, there was a span of 12 bases. Germline CDR1 reads SQVTM; CDR2 reads ANQGSEA.

V and J are TRBV10-3 and TRBJ1-1; the match to TRBD1 covers 10 bases. Germline V lookup: CDR1 ENHRY, CDR2 SYGVKD. The CDR3 has 14 amino acids. J gave up 3 bases and V 5 bases, and 3 bases lay outside the gene matches. CDR3 DNA: TGTGCCATCAGTAAAGGACAGGGGGACACTGAAGCTTTCTTT. It codes for CAISKGQGDTEAFF.

The chain couples TRBV4-1 to TRBJ2-7, with 8 nucleotides matching TRBD2. CDR3 length equals 17 residues. The J segment lost 8 bases and the V segment lost 0 bases, leaving 15 bases of the junction unmatched. The germline gives CDR1 MGHRA, CDR2 YSYEKL. This CDR3 reads CASSQETASGSPLKQYF. The CDR3 DNA is TGCGCCAGCAGCCAAGAAACGGCTAGCGGGTCACCTTTGAAGCAGTACTTC.

V usage is TRBV24-1 and J usage is TRBJ2-5; 10 positions agree with TRBD1. CDR3 length: 16 amino acids. CDR1 is KGHDR, CDR2 SFDVKD, per germline. V was pared by 4 bases and J by 5 bases, with 9 bases of the junction left unmatched. CDR3 coding DNA: TGTGCCACCAGTGAAGGCGGGACAGGGGAAGGGGAGACCCAGTACTTC. It encodes CATSEGGTGEGETQYF.

The chain uses TRBV5-1 and TRBJ1-2, with D possibly being TRBD1 (6 bases). Germline CDR1 and CDR2: SGHRS and YFSETQ. V was clipped by 4 bases and J by 8 bases, with 15 bases between them. The CDR3 runs 13 residues. The CDR3 region is CASSRPRDTGYTF. The CDR3 bases are TGCGCCAGCAGCAGACCTCGGGACACGGGCTACACCTTC.

This sequence joins TRBV5-1 and TRBJ2-3, with 9 bases lining up with TRBD2. Germline V gene sequence: CDR1 SGHRS, CDR2 YFSETQ. V trimming: 7 bases; J trimming: 5 bases; junction bases outside the gene matches: 8. CDR3 length: 14 amino acids. The CDR3 DNA follows: TGCGCCAGCCGGCGGGGGGGCCTTGAAGATACGCAGTATTTT. It yields the protein CASRRGGLEDTQYF.

J is TRBJ2-7 and V is TRBV5-6, with 11 bases lining up with TRBD2. Trimming removed 2 bases from V and 5 bases from J; junction bases left unmatched: 6. Germline-derived CDR1 and CDR2 are SGHDT and YYEEEE. The length of the CDR3 is 15 residues. The CDR3 loop reads CASSFPTSGSNEQYF. As DNA, the CDR3 is TGTGCCAGCAGCTTCCCAACTAGCGGGAGTAACGAGCAGTACTTC.

The chain employs TRBV9 and TRBJ1-6, with 8 bases identical to TRBD1. V lost 4 bases to trimming and J lost 6 bases; unmatched junction nucleotides: 12. Germline V lookup: CDR1 SGDLS, CDR2 YYNGEE. The CDR3 is 17 amino acids. The CDR3 protein is CASSFGQGEKFNSPLHF. In DNA, the CDR3 is TGTGCCAGCAGCTTTGGACAGGGAGAGAAATTTAATTCACCCCTCCACTTT.

This chain uses TRBV5-5 with TRBJ1-2, with D possibly being TRBD1 (5 bases). V was clipped by 1 base and J by 3 bases, with 10 bases between them. Germline V gene sequence: CDR1 SGHKS, CDR2 YYEKEE (reference sequence). The CDR3 length is 14 residues. DNA for the CDR3: TGTGCCAGCAGCTTGTCCAGGGAGGACTATGGCTACACCTTC. Translation gives CASSLSREDYGYTF.

J is TRBJ2-3 and V is TRBV15; the D is unclear. CDR3 length equals 14 residues. Germline CDR1 reads LNHNV; CDR2 reads YYDKDF (reference sequence). V was cut by 0 bases and J by 4 bases, with 8 bases left in between. The CDR3 spells CATSRDNTPDTQYF. Written as DNA, the CDR3 is TGTGCCACCAGCAGAGATAACACGCCAGATACGCAGTATTTT.